This T cell receptor (beta chain) was documented in a study of CD8 T cells in Susac syndrome. Points from the study as a whole: Susac syndrome CD8+ repertoires were clonally expanded, most strongly in CD8+ TEMRA cells.

Patients with Susac syndrome showed fulfilment of recently defined diagnostic criteria for definite or probable disease. Negative isolation yielded CD8+ and CD4+ T cells; FACS enriched TEMRA cells. The germline CDR1 and CDR2 sequences are MNHNS and SASEGT. CDR3 length: 16 amino acids. V trimming: 5 bases; J trimming: 5 bases; junction bases outside the gene matches: 9. Random hexamers were used to reverse transcribe an amount of roughly 0.45 to 1 ug RNA. Via MiXCR, TCRdb re-called the immunoSEQ multiplex PCR reads, giving one row per CDR3 protein. The data hold fewer than 95,000 distinct CDR3 sequences, with about 96% observed a single time. Comment on this clonotype: Its antigen is not identified.

Input material: CD8+ T cells from PBMCs. This TCR was sampled from a human donor with Susac syndrome. This rearrangement joins TRBV6-1 to TRBJ2-3, with 11 bases aligning to TRBD2. CDR3 nucleotides: TGTGCCAGCAGTCAAGTAGCGGGGGGGCCGGGAGATACGCAGTATTTT. This gives the protein CASSQVAGGPGDTQYF.